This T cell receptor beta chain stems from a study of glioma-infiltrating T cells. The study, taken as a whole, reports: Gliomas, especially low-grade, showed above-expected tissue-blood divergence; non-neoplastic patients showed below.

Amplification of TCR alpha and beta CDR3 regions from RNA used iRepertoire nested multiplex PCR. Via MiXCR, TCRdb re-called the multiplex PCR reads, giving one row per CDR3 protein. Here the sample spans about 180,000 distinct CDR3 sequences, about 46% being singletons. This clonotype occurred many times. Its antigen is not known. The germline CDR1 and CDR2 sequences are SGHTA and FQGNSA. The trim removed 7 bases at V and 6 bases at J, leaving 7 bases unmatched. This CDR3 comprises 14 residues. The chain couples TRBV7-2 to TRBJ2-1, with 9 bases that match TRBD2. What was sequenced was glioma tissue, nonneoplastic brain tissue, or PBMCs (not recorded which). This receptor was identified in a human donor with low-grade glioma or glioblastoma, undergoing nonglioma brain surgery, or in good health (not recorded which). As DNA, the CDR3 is TGTGCCAGCACTAGCGGGGCGGGGGTCAATGAGCAGTTCTTC. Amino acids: CASTSGAGVNEQFF.